The clone carrying this T cell receptor beta chain was counted a few times. Antigen specificity is unknown. The donors (healthy individuals) were bone marrow donors. The CDR3 runs 16 residues. The data belong to a study of cytomegalovirus exposure and HLA in healthy donors. Turning to the study itself: About 77 million unique TCRs from HLA-typed donors made up an early data release.

Study conclusions and caveats: Based on reports, TCR beta sequences accurately predicted HLA-A and HLA-B alleles for most subjects.

PCR was performed using 60 Vbeta and 13 Jbeta primers. Profiling relied on immunoSEQ multiplex PCR, and the TCRdb table lists in-frame clones only, not all of them. The table has 150,000 to 200,000 clones, approximately 83% seen once. Sequenced material: PBMCs. This sequence was found in a male donor in good health and CMV-seronegative. V usage is TRBV12-2 and J usage is TRBJ2-1; TRBD2, as called in the table, went unchecked against the DNA. TRBV12-2 is recorded as a pseudogene. Here the CDR3 DNA reads TGTGCAAGTCGCTCCTCAATACCTCGGGAGACTGATGAGCAGTTCTTC. Residues: CASRSSIPRETDEQFF.